This paragraph reports one T cell receptor beta chain. Antigen unknown. Within Nashville, Tennessee resided all donors, each a Caucasian adult. Trimming took off 4 bases at V and 2 bases at J, with 12 bases between the two ends. This CDR3 is 15 amino acids long. Germline V lookup: CDR1 SNHLY, CDR2 FYNNEI. Ten immunoSEQ deep assay plates served to sequence unsorted PBMC DNA. The repertoire was sequenced with immunoSEQ multiplex PCR; TCRdb's copy has only in-frame clones and lacks some. This table has around 510,000 clones, just over 75% appearing once. This sample is drawn from a study of shared clonotypes between healthy human individuals. Turning to the study itself: Aged between 18 and 49, the donors were a couple of women and a few men. Study results and caveats: The authors expected sequencing depth to affect clonotype sharing among donors.

This TCR derives from a woman aged 40 to 49 in good health. Some clones in this sample may be carry-over from other donors' samples. Material for sequencing was PBMCs. The V gene is TRBV2, the J gene TRBJ1-3; possible D gene TRBD1, 5 bases. For the CDR3, the DNA is TGTGCCAGCAGTGTTACGGGGGTAGCTGGAAACACCATATATTTT. Amino acid sequence: CASSVTGVAGNTIYF.